This T cell receptor beta chain came from a study of shared clonotypes between healthy human individuals. Findings and limits, study-wide: A limitation of the genetic and exposure-history diversity represented arose from few donors.

After removal of 4 bases from V and 3 bases from J, the junction contained 4 bases not matched to a gene. Germline V gene sequence: CDR1 SGHRS, CDR2 YFSETQ. The CDR3 is 14 residues long. For this clone: The antigen is undetermined.

At the deep level, the assay was run. The method was immunoSEQ multiplex PCR; TCRdb's version includes in-frame clones alone and lacks a portion of them. The repertoire includes 2,500,000 or so clones, roughly 90% of them detected once, and around 0.4% sits in the top ten. Sample: naive CD4+ T cells from PBMCs. Subset given: CD45RA+ positively selected. The clonotype originates from a man between 18 and 35 years old in good health. Some clones in this sample may be carry-over from other donors' samples. The chain is built from TRBV5-1 and TRBJ2-5; 9 nucleotides line up with TRBD1. CDR3: CASSHRTGEETQYF. DNA for the CDR3: TGCGCCAGCAGCCATAGGACAGGGGAAGAGACCCAGTACTTC.